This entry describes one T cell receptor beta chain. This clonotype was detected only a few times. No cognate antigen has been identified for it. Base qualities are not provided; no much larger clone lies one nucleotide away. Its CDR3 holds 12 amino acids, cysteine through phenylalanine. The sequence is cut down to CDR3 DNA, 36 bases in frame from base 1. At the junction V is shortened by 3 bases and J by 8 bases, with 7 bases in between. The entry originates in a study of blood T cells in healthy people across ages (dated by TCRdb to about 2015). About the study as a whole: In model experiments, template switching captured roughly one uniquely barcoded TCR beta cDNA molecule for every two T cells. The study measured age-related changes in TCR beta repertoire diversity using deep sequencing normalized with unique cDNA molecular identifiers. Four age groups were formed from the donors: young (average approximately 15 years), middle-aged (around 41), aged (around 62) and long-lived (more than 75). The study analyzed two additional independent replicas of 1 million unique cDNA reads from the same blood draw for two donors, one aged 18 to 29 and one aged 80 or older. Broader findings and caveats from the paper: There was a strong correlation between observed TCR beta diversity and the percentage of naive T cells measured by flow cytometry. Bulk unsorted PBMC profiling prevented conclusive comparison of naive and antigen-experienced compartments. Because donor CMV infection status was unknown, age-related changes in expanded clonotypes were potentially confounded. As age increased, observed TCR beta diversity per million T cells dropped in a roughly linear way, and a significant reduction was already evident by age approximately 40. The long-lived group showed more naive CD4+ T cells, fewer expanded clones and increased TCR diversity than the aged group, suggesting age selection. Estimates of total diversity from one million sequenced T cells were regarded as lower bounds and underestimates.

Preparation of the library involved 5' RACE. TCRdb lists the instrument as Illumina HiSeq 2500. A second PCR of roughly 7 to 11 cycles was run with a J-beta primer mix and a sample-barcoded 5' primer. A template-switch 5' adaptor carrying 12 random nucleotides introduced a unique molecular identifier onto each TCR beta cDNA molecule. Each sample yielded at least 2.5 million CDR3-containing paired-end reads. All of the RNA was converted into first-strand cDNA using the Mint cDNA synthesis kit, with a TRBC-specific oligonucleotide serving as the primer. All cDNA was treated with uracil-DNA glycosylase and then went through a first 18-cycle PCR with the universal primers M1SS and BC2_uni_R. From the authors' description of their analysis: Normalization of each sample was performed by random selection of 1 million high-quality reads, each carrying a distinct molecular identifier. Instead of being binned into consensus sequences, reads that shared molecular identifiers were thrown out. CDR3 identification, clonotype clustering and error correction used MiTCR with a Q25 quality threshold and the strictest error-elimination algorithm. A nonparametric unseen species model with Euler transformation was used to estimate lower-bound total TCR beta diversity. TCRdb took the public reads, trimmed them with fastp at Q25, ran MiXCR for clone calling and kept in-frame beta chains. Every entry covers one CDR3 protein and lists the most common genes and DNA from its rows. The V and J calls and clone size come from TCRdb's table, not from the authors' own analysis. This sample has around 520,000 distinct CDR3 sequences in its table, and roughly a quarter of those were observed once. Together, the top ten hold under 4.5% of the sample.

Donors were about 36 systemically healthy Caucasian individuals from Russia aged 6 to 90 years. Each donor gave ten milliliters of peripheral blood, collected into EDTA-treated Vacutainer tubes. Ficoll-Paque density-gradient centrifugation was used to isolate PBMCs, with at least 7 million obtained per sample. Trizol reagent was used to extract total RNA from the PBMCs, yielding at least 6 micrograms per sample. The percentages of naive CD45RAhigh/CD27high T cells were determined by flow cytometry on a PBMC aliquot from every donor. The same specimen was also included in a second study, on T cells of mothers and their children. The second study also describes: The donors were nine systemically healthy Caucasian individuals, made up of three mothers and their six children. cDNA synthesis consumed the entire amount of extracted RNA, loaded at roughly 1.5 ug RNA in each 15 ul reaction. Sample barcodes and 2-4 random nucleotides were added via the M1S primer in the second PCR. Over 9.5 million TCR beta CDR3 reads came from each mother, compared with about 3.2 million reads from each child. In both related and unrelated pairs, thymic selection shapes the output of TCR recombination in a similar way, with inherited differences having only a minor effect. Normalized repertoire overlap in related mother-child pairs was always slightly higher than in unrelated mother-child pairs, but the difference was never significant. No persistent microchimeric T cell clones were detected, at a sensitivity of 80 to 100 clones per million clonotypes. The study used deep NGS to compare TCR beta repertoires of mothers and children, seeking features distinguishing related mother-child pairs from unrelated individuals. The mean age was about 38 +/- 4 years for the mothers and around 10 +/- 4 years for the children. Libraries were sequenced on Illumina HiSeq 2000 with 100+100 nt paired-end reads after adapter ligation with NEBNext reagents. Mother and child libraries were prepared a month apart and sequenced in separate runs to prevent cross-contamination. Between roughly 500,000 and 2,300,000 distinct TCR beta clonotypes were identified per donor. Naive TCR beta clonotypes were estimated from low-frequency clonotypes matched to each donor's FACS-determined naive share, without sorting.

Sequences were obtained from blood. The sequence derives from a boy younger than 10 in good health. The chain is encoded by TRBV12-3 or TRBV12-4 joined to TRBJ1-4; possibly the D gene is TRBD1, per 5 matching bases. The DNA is TGTGCCAGCAGTTTCGACAGCGAAAAACTGTTTTTT. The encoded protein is CASSFDSEKLFF.